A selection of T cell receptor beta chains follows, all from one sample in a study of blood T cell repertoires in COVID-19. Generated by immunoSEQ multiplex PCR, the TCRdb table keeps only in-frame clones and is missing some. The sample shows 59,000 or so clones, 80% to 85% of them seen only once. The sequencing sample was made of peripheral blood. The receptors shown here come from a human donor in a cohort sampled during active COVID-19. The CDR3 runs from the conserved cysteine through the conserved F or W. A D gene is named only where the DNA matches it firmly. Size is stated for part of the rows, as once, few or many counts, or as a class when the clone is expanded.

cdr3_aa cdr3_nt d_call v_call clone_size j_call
CTISDRGLTGANVLTF TGCACCATCTCTGACAGGGGGCTAACTGGGGCCAACGTCCTGACTTTC NA TRBV1 NA TRBJ2-6
CASSLTSGANTGELFF TGTGCCAGCAGCTTAACCAGCGGGGCGAACACCGGGGAGCTGTTTTTT TRBD2 TRBV7-2 NA TRBJ2-2
CASSLVGGEETQYF TGCGCCAGCAGCTTGGTCGGGGGGGAAGAGACCCAGTACTTC TRBD2 TRBV5-1 once TRBJ2-5
CASSLPDRATGELFF TGTGCCAGCAGCTTGCCCGACAGGGCCACCGGGGAGCTGTTTTTT TRBD1 TRBV5-4 few TRBJ2-2
CASSLTGEGYQPQHF TGTGCCAGCAGCTTGACAGGGGAGGGTTATCAGCCCCAGCATTTT TRBD1 TRBV11-1 NA TRBJ1-5
CASSFRGTEAFF TGTGCCAGCAGTTTCCGGGGGACTGAAGCTTTCTTT NA TRBV12-3/TRBV12-4 NA TRBJ1-1
CASSLWSGTEAFF TGTGCCAGCAGTTTGTGGAGTGGGACTGAAGCTTTCTTT NA TRBV6-5 NA TRBJ1-1
CATSRGGGAKEAFF TGTGCCACCAGCAGAGGAGGGGGGGCGAAGGAAGCTTTCTTT NA TRBV15 once TRBJ1-1
CASSLEQGISPLHF TGTGCCAGCAGCTTAGAACAGGGAATATCACCCCTCCACTTT NA TRBV7-2 NA TRBJ1-6
CASSLSLPSYNSPLHF TGTGCCAGCAGCCTGTCCCTACCTTCCTATAATTCACCCCTCCACTTT NA TRBV3-1/TRBV3-2 few TRBJ1-6
CASSYSGDQGEQFF TGTGCCAGCAGTTACTCAGGGGACCAGGGGGAGCAGTTCTTC NA TRBV6-5 NA TRBJ2-1
CASSERWTPLSGANVLTF TGTGCCAGCAGTGAGAGGTGGACACCCCTCTCTGGGGCCAACGTCCTGACTTTC NA TRBV6-4 NA TRBJ2-6
CASSYSRSGNTIYF TGTGCCAGCAGTTACTCGCGCTCTGGAAACACCATATATTTT NA TRBV6-5 NA TRBJ1-3
CASSQLAGGTDTQYF TGTGCCAGCAGCCAACTAGCGGGGGGGACAGATACGCAGTATTTT TRBD2 TRBV3-1/TRBV3-2 once TRBJ2-3
CASSSFGGAGRDEQFF TGTGCCAGCAGCTCTTTCGGCGGGGCAGGGAGAGATGAGCAGTTCTTC NA TRBV11-3 NA TRBJ2-1
CASSELRGTGYQKLFF TGTGCCAGCAGTGAACTACGTGGGACAGGGTACCAAAAACTGTTTTTT TRBD1 TRBV6-1 NA TRBJ1-4
CASSQRGQAGFNEKLFF TGCGCCAGCAGCCAACGCGGACAGGCGGGCTTTAATGAAAAACTGTTTTTT TRBD1 TRBV4-1 NA TRBJ1-4
CASSNTRDSQETQYF TGTGCCAGCAGCAACACACGGGACTCCCAGGAGACCCAGTACTTC NA TRBV13 NA TRBJ2-5
CAWLNDRGYGYTF TGTGCCTGGCTTAACGACAGGGGCTATGGCTACACCTTC TRBD1 TRBV30 NA TRBJ1-2
CASSKGQSNEKLFF TGCGCCAGCAGCAAGGGACAGTCGAATGAAAAACTGTTTTTT TRBD1 TRBV5-1 NA TRBJ1-4
CASSEIQGRNSPLHF TGTGCCAGCAGTGAAATACAGGGGAGAAATTCACCCCTCCACTTT TRBD1 TRBV2 NA TRBJ1-6
CASSLGQGIVVKQYF TGTGCCAGCAGCCTGGGACAGGGGATAGTAGTGAAGCAGTACTTC TRBD1 TRBV5-6 NA TRBJ2-7
CASSSGLAGGFYEQFF TGTGCCAGCAGCTCCGGACTAGCGGGGGGGTTTTATGAGCAGTTCTTC TRBD2 TRBV6-2/TRBV6-3 NA TRBJ2-1
CATWAGFSYEQYF TGTGCCACTTGGGCAGGGTTCTCCTACGAGCAGTACTTC NA TRBV6-6 NA TRBJ2-7
CASSIDRGNSPLHF TGCGCCAGCAGCATAGACAGGGGAAATTCACCCCTCCACTTT TRBD1 TRBV5-1 NA TRBJ1-6
CASSQRGTSGVRELFF TGTGCCAGCAGCCAACGGGGGACTAGCGGGGTTAGGGAGCTGTTTTTT TRBD2 TRBV3-1/TRBV3-2 NA TRBJ2-2
CASSTDRVYEKLFF TGTGCCAGCAGTACGGACAGGGTGTATGAAAAACTGTTTTTT TRBD1 TRBV6-6 NA TRBJ1-4
CASSYSKGTSGPKGTDTQYF TGTGCCAGCAGTTACTCGAAAGGGACTAGCGGTCCTAAGGGCACAGATACGCAGTATTTT TRBD2 TRBV6-2/TRBV6-3 NA TRBJ2-3
CASSLGGRGPDTQYF TGCGCCAGCAGCTTGGGGGGCAGGGGTCCAGATACGCAGTATTTT NA TRBV5-1 NA TRBJ2-3
CASSFPGIGTEAFF TGTGCCAGCAGCTTCCCAGGGATCGGCACTGAAGCTTTCTTT NA TRBV5-4 few TRBJ1-1
CASSLFFGDKGLIGNYGYTF TGCGCCAGCAGCCTATTCTTCGGGGATAAGGGCTTGATAGGGAACTATGGCTACACCTTC NA TRBV4-1 NA TRBJ1-2
CASSPSGSVTGELFF TGCGCCAGCAGCCCAAGTGGGAGTGTCACCGGGGAGCTGTTTTTT NA TRBV5-1 NA TRBJ2-2
CASSYAGQVGNSPLHF TGTGCCAGCAGTTACGCGGGACAGGTTGGGAATTCACCCCTCCACTTT TRBD1 TRBV6-5 NA TRBJ1-6
CASSLTSARSGGAEQFF TGTGCCAGCAGCCTCACATCGGCTCGAAGCGGGGGGGCTGAGCAGTTCTTC TRBD2 TRBV9 once TRBJ2-1
CASSPLGLAGTGELFF TGTGCCAGCAGCCCACTTGGACTAGCAGGGACCGGGGAGCTGTTTTTT TRBD2 TRBV7-2 NA TRBJ2-2